The entry below describes one T cell receptor (beta chain). Antigen: not known. This specimen belongs to a study of siplizumab effects on memory and regulatory T cells. Overall study results and limits: Unstimulated subsets were the mapping target of only a minor fraction of alloreactive clones.

Sequenced by immunoSEQ multiplex PCR; TCRdb stores in-frame clones only, minus some. Here the sample spans roughly 93,000 clones, around 94% being singletons. This receptor was identified in a human donor in good health. Sequenced input: non-Treg CD4+ T cells sorted from blood.

This chain's CDR3 is CASRRPLAGAYEQYF. The CDR3 coding sequence is TGTGCCAGCAGGCGGCCGCTGGCGGGAGCCTACGAGCAGTACTTC. This chain uses TRBV6-5 with TRBJ2-7; 7 bases align to TRBD2. V gave up 6 bases and J gave up 2 bases; unmatched junction bases: 10. The CDR3 length is 15 residues. Germline CDR1 MNHEY, CDR2 SVGAGI.